This T cell receptor (beta chain) was recorded in a study of T cells after yellow fever vaccination. Findings and limits, study-wide: Post-booster repertoires contained most primary-vaccination clones again (almost 97% CD4, over 70% CD8).

Turning to this clonotype: Antigen specificity is unknown.

Template-switching 5'RACE yielded the TCR cDNA; a universal primer site and UMIs were added in the process. TCRdb analysed the 5' RACE reads with MiXCR anew, one entry per CDR3 protein. The data show about 99,000 distinct CDR3 sequences, 4.5% to 6% seen once. The sequence was obtained from a man aged 18 to 30 who received the YFV17D yellow fever vaccine. Material: CD8+ T cells sorted from PBMCs, obtained 10 days after the yellow fever booster vaccination.

Here the CDR3 DNA reads TGTGCCAGCAGCGATACTTTGGGCCCCCGGGTTCATGAGCAGTTCTTC. Residues: CASSDTLGPRVHEQFF. V gene TRBV5-6 combines with J gene TRBJ2-1; D gene uncertain. Germline V gives CDR1 SGHDT, CDR2 YYEEEE. The CDR3 consists of 16 residues. The V gene lost 4 bases and the J gene lost 8 bases, with 22 bases spanning the gap.